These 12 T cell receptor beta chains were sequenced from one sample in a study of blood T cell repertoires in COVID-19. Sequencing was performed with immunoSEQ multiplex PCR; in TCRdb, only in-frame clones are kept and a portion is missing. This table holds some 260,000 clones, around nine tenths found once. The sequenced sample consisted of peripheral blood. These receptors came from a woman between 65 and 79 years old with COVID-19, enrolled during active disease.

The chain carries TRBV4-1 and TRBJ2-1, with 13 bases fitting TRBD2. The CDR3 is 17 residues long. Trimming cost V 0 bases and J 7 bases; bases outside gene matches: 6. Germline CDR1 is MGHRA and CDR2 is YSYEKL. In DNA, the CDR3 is TGCGCCAGCAGCCAAGAAACCGGGACTAGCGGGATTAATGAGCAGTTCTTC. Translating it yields CASSQETGTSGINEQFF.

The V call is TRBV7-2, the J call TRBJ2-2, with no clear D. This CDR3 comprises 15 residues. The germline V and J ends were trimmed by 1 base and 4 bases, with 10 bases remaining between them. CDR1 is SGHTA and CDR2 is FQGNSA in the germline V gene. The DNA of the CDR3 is TGTGCCAGCAGCTTAGGACAACCCTCCACCGGGGAGCTGTTTTTT. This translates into CASSLGQPSTGELFF. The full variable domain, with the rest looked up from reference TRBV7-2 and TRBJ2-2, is GAGVSQSPSNKVTEKGKDVELRCDPISGHTALYWYRQSLGQGLEFLIYFQGNSAPDKSGLPSDRFSAERTGGSVSTLTIQRTQQEDSAVYLCASSLGQPSTGELFFGEGSRLTVL.

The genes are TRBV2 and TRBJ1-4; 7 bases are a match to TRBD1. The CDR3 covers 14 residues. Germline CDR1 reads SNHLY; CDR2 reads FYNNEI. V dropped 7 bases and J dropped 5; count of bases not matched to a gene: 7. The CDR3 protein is CASKTGLGNEKLFF. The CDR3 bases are TGTGCCAGCAAGACAGGGTTGGGAAATGAAAAACTGTTTTTT.

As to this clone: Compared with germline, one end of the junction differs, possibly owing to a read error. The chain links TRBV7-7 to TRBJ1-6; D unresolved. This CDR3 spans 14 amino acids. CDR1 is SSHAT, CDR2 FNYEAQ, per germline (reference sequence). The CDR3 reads CASSLPWRVVPLHF. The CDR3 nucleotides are TGTGCTAGCAGCTTACCCTGGAGGGTTGTACCCCTCCACTTT.

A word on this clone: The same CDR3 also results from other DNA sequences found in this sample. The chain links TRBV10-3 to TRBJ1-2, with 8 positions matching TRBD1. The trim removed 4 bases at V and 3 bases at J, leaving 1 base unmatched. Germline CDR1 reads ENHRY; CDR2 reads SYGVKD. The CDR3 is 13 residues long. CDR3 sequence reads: CAISAQGDYGYTF. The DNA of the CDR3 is TGTGCCATCAGTGCACAGGGGGACTATGGCTACACCTTC.

The CDR3 nucleotides are TGTGCCAGTAGCGCGGCGGGGCAAAACACTGAAGCTTTCTTT. Residues: CASSAAGQNTEAFF. The chain carries TRBV19 and TRBJ1-1; D possibly corresponds to TRBD1 (5 bases). Germline V gene data show CDR1 as LNHDA and CDR2 as SQIVND (reference sequence). V lost 6 bases and J lost 2, with 13 bases in between. The CDR3 length is 14 residues. Looking up the rest from reference TRBV19 and TRBJ1-1 gives the full variable domain: DGGITQSPKYLFRKEGQNVTLSCEQNLNHDAMYWYRQDPGQGLRLIYYSQIVNDFQKGDIAEGYSVSREKKESFPLTVTSAQKNPTAFYLCASSAAGQNTEAFFGQGTRLTVV.

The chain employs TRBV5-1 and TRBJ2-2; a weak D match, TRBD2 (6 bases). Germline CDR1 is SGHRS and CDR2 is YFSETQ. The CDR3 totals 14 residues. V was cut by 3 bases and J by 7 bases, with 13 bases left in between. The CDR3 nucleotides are TGCGCCAGCAGCTGGCTAGCGTCCGGCGGGGAGCTGTTTTTT. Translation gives CASSWLASGGELFF.

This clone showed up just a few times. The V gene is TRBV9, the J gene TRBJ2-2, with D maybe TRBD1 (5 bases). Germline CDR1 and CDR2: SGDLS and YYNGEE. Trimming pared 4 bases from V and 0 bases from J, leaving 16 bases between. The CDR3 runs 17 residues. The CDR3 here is CASSPEIRASNTGELFF. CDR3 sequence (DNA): TGTGCCAGCAGCCCCGAGATCAGGGCGTCGAACACCGGGGAGCTGTTTTTT.

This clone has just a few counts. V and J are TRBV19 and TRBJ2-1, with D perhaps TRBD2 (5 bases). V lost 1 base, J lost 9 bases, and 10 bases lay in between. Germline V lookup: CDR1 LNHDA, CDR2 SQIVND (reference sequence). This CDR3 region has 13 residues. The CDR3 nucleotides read TGTGCCAGTAGTATAGGTACTAGTCTTGAGCAGTTCTTC. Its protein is CASSIGTSLEQFF.

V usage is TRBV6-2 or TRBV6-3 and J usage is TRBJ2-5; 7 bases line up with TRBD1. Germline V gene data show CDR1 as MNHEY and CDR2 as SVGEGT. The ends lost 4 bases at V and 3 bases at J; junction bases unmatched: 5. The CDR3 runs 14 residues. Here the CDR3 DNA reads TGTGCCAGCAGTTTCGGGACAGAGGAAGAGACCCAGTACTTC. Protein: CASSFGTEEETQYF.

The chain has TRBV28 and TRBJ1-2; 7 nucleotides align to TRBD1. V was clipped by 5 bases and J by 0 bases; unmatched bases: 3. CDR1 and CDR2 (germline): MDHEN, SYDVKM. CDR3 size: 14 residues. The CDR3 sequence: CASSHGTANYGYTF. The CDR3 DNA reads TGTGCCAGCAGTCACGGGACAGCTAACTATGGCTACACCTTC.

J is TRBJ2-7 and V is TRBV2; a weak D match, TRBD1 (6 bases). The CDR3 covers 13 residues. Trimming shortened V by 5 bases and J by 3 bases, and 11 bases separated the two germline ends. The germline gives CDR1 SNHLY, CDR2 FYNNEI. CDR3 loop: CASSPKGVYEQYF. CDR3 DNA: TGTGCCAGCAGTCCCAAGGGGGTCTACGAGCAGTACTTC.